Listed below are T cell receptor beta chains from one sample, sequenced in a study of CD8+CD57+ T cells in acquired aplastic anemia. TCRdb re-analysed the reads in MiXCR, keeping a single row per CDR3 protein. This sample yields roughly 250,000 distinct CDR3 sequences, of which about 44% are seen a single time; 7% to 9.5% belongs to the top ten. The sequencing sample was made of sorted CD4+, CD8+, or CD8+CD57+ T cells (not recorded which) from PBMCs. The receptors come from a human donor with aplastic anemia. The CDR3 runs from the conserved cysteine through the conserved F or W. The order of the fields is CDR3 protein, CDR3 DNA, clone size, D gene, J gene, V gene. D genes are given only for firm matches. Size is omitted from some rows. Given values are once, few, many or a class for expanded clones.

CDR3aa: CASSYRSQETQYF
CDR3nt: TGTGCCAGCAGTTACAGATCCCAAGAGACCCAGTACTTC
abundance: many
d_gene: -
j_gene: TRBJ2-5
v_gene: TRBV27

CDR3aa: CASSDWGNQPQHF
CDR3nt: TGTGCCAGCAGTGACTGGGGAAATCAGCCCCAGCATTTT
abundance: many
d_gene: -
j_gene: TRBJ1-5
v_gene: TRBV6-1

CDR3aa: CASSLWVGIKTGEQYF
CDR3nt: TGTGCCAGCAGCTTATGGGTGGGGATCAAGACGGGCGAGCAGTACTTC
abundance: -
d_gene: -
j_gene: TRBJ2-7
v_gene: TRBV7-9

CDR3aa: CASSLDRGLEGYTF
CDR3nt: TGTGCCAGCAGCTTGGACAGGGGGCTAGAGGGCTACACCTTC
abundance: -
d_gene: TRBD1
j_gene: TRBJ1-2
v_gene: TRBV5-6

CDR3aa: CASSFSPGGTEAFF
CDR3nt: TGTGCCAGCAGTTTTTCCCCAGGGGGCACTGAAGCTTTCTTT
abundance: many
d_gene: TRBD1
j_gene: TRBJ1-1
v_gene: TRBV6-5

CDR3aa: CASSLGQGAFF
CDR3nt: TGTGCCAGCAGTCTCGGACAGGGAGCTTTCTTT
abundance: many
d_gene: TRBD1
j_gene: TRBJ1-1
v_gene: TRBV28

CDR3aa: CAFRQFETQYF
CDR3nt: TGTGCCTTCCGACAGTTCGAGACCCAGTACTTC
abundance: many
d_gene: -
j_gene: TRBJ2-5
v_gene: TRBV6-1

CDR3aa: CASSSTVSSYNSPLHF
CDR3nt: TGTGCCAGCAGCTCCACAGTGAGCTCCTATAATTCACCCCTCCACTTT
abundance: -
d_gene: -
j_gene: TRBJ1-6
v_gene: TRBV7-2

CDR3aa: CASNSGQDYNSPLHF
CDR3nt: TGTGCCAGCAATAGCGGACAGGACTATAATTCACCCCTCCACTTT
abundance: many
d_gene: TRBD1
j_gene: TRBJ1-6
v_gene: TRBV6-1

CDR3aa: CASSDQTEYYSPLHF
CDR3nt: TGTGCCAGCAGTGACCAGACGGAGTATTATTCACCCCTCCACTTT
abundance: -
d_gene: -
j_gene: TRBJ1-6
v_gene: TRBV25-1

CDR3aa: CASSYSAGTGHYGYTF
CDR3nt: TGTGCCAGCAGTTACTCCGCTGGGACAGGGCACTATGGCTACACCTTC
abundance: many
d_gene: TRBD1
j_gene: TRBJ1-2
v_gene: TRBV6-5

CDR3aa: CASSYGSGANVLTF
CDR3nt: TGTGCCAGCAGTTACGGGTCTGGGGCCAACGTCCTGACTTTC
abundance: -
d_gene: -
j_gene: TRBJ2-6
v_gene: TRBV6-5

CDR3aa: CASSLVRRGRPIPGELFF
CDR3nt: TGTGCCAGCAGCTTAGTGAGGAGGGGGAGGCCCATCCCCGGGGAGCTGTTTTTT
abundance: many
d_gene: -
j_gene: TRBJ2-2
v_gene: TRBV7-8

CDR3aa: CASGPGQDEAFF
CDR3nt: TGTGCCAGCGGTCCTGGACAGGACGAAGCTTTCTTT
abundance: -
d_gene: TRBD1
j_gene: TRBJ1-1
v_gene: TRBV27

CDR3aa: CASGMGSGVNYGYTF
CDR3nt: TGTGCCAGTGGTATGGGGTCAGGGGTGAACTATGGCTACACCTTC
abundance: -
d_gene: -
j_gene: TRBJ1-2
v_gene: TRBV19

CDR3aa: CANDEQYF
CDR3nt: TGTGCGAACGACGAGCAGTACTTC
abundance: many
d_gene: -
j_gene: TRBJ2-7
v_gene: TRBV7-3

CDR3aa: CASSFIQGTNYGYTF
CDR3nt: TGCGCCAGCAGCTTTATACAGGGGACTAACTATGGCTACACCTTC
abundance: -
d_gene: TRBD1
j_gene: TRBJ1-2
v_gene: TRBV5-1